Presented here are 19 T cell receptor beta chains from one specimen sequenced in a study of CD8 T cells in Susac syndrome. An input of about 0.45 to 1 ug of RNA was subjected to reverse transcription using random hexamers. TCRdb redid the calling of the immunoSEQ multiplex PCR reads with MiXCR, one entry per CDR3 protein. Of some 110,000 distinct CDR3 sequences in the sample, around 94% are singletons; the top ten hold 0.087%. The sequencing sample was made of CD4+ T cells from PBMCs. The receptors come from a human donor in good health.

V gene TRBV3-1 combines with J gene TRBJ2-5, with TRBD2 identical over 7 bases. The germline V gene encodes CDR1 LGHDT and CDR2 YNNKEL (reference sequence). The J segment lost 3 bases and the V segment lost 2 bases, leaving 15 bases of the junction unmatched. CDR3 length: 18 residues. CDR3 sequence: CASSQTAWRLARKETQYF. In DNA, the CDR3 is TGTGCCAGCAGCCAAACCGCCTGGAGACTAGCCCGTAAAGAGACCCAGTACTTC.

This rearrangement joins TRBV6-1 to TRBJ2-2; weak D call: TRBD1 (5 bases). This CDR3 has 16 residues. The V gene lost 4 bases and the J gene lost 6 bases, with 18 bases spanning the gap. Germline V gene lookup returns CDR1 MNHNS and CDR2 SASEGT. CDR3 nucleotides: TGTGCCAGCAGTGCCAGGGCCAGGGATGGGGCCGGGGAGCTGTTTTTT. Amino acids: CASSARARDGAGELFF.

CDR3 sequence reads: CASDGASSGNTIYF. The DNA of the CDR3 is TGTGCCAGCGACGGAGCGAGCTCTGGAAACACCATATATTTT. This chain uses TRBV6-2 or TRBV6-3 with TRBJ1-3; D not certain. Between the trimmed V and J ends, which lost 8 bases and 0 bases, there was a span of 11 bases. The CDR3 spans 14 residues. Germline assignment: CDR1 MNHEY and CDR2 SVGEGT.

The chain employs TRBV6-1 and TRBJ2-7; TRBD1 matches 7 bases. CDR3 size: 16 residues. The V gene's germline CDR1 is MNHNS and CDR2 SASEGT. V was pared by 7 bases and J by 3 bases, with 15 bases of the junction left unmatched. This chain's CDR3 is CASNKRQGFPYYEQYF. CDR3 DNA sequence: TGTGCCAGCAACAAGCGACAGGGCTTCCCCTACTACGAGCAGTACTTC.

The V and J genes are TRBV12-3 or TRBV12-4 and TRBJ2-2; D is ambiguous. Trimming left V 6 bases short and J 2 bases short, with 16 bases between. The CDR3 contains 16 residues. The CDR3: CASRVSANLNTGELFF. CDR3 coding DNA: TGTGCCAGCAGAGTTTCAGCCAACCTTAACACCGGGGAGCTGTTTTTT.

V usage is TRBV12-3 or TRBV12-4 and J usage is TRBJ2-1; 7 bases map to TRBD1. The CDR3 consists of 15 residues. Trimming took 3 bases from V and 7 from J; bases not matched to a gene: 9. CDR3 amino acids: CASSLTRQGRNEQFF. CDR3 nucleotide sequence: TGTGCCAGCAGTTTGACGAGACAGGGAAGGAATGAGCAGTTCTTC.

In DNA form, the CDR3 reads TGTGCCAGCACCCTTAGGGCGAACACTGAAGCTTTCTTT. It yields the protein CASTLRANTEAFF. The rearrangement links TRBV7-9 to TRBJ1-1; D is undetermined. CDR1 and CDR2 (germline): SEHNR, FQNEAQ (reference sequence). Between the trimmed V and J ends, which lost 7 bases and 1 base, there was a span of 10 bases. The length of the CDR3 is 13 residues.

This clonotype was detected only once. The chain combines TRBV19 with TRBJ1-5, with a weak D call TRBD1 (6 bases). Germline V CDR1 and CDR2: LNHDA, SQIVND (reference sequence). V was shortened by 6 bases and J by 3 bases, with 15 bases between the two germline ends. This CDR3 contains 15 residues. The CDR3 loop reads CASRLQGGINQPQHF. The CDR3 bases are TGTGCCAGTAGACTACAGGGAGGGATCAATCAGCCCCAGCATTTT.

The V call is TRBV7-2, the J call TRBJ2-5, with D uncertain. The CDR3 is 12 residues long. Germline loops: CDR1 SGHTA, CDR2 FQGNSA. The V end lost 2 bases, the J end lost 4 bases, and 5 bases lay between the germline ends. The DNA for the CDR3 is TGTGCCAGCAGCTTATTTGGAGAGACCCAGTACTTC. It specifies CASSLFGETQYF.

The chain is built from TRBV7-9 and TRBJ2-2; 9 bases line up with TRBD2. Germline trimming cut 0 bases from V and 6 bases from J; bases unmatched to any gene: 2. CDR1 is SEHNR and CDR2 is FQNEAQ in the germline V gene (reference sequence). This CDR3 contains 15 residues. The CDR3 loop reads CASSLASGSAGELFF. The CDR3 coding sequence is TGTGCCAGCAGCTTAGCTAGCGGGAGTGCCGGGGAGCTGTTTTTT.

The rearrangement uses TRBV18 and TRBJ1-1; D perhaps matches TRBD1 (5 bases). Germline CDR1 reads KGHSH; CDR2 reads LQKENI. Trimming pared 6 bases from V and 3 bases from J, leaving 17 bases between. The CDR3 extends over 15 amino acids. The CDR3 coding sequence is TGTGCCAGCTCTAGCCAGGGCCCTCCCGACACTGAAGCTTTCTTT. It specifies CASSSQGPPDTEAFF.

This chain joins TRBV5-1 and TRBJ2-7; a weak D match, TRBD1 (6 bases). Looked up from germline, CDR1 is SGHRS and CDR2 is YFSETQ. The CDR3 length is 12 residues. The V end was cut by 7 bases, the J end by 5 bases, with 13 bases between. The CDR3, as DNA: TGCGCCAGCGGAGAGACAGGTAACGAGCAGTACTTC. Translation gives CASGETGNEQYF.

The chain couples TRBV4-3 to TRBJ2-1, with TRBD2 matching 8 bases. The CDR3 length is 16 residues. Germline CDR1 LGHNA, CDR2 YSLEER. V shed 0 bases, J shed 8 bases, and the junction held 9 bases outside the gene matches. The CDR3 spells CASSQDRSGRSYEQFF. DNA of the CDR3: TGCGCCAGCAGCCAAGATCGAAGCGGGAGATCCTATGAGCAGTTCTTC.

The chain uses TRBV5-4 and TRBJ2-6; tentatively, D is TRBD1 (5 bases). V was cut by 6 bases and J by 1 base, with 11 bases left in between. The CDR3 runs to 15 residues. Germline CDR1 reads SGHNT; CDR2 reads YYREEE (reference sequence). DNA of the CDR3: TGTGCCAGCACCGTTTCAGGGTCTGGGGCCAACGTCCTGACTTTC. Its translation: CASTVSGSGANVLTF. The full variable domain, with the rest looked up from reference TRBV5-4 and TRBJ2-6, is ETGVTQSPTHLIKTRGQQVTLRCSSQSGHNTVSWYQQALGQGPQFIFQYYREEENGRGNFPPRFSGLQFPNYSSELNVNALELDDSALYLCASTVSGSGANVLTFGAGSRLTVL.

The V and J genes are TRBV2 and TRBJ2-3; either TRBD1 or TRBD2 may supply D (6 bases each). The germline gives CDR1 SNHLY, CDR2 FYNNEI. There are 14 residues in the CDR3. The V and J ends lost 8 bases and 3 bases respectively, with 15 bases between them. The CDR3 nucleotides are TGTGCCAGCGGTTGGCGGAGGGGGACAGATACGCAGTATTTT. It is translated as CASGWRRGTDTQYF.

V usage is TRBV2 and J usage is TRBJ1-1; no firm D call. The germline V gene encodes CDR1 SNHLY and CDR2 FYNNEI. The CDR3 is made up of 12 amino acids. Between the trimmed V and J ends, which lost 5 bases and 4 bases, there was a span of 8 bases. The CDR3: CASSLDPTEAFF. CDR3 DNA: TGTGCCAGCAGTCTTGACCCCACTGAAGCTTTCTTT.

The CDR3 region is CASSSAGTYTGELFF. The DNA of the CDR3 is TGTGCCAGTAGTTCAGCGGGCACCTACACCGGGGAGCTGTTTTTT. The chain combines TRBV19 with TRBJ2-2; possible D gene TRBD2, 6 bases. V was cut by 5 bases and J by 3 bases, with 13 bases left in between. Germline-derived CDR1 and CDR2 are LNHDA and SQIVND (reference sequence). This CDR3 has 15 amino acids.

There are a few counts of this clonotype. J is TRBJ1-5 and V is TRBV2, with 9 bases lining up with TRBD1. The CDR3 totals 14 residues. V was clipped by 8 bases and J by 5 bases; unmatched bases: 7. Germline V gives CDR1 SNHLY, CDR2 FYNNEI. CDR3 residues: CASGTGLLYQPQHF. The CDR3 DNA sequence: TGTGCCAGCGGGACAGGGTTATTATATCAGCCCCAGCATTTT.

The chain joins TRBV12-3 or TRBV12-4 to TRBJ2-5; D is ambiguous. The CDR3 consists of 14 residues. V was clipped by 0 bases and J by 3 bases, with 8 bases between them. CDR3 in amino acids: CASSLARLEETQYF. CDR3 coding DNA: TGTGCCAGCAGTTTAGCGCGTCTGGAAGAGACCCAGTACTTC.